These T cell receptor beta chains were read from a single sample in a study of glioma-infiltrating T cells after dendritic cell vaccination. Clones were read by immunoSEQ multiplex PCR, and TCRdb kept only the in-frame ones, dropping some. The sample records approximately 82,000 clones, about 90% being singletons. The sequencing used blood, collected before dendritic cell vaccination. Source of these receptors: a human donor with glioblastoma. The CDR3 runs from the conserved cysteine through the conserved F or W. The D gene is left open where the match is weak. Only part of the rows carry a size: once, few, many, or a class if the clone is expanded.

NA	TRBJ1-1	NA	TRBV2	CASSPGGLLMGTEAFF	TGTGCCAGCAGTCCGGGGGGCCTCCTGATGGGCACTGAAGCTTTCTTT
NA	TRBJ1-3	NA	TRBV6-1	CASSDFFPGTFDESGNTIYF	TGTGCCAGCAGTGATTTTTTTCCCGGGACATTTGACGAGTCTGGAAACACCATATATTTT
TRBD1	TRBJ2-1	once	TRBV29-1	CSVSGTAKGDNEQFF	TGCAGCGTGTCCGGGACAGCAAAAGGGGACAATGAGCAGTTCTTC
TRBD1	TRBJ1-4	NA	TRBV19	CASSIGTDFEKLFF	TGTGCCAGTAGTATTGGGACAGATTTTGAAAAACTGTTTTTT
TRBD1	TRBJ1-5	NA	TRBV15	CATSREGRTGDQPQHF	TGTGCCACCAGCAGAGAGGGACGGACAGGGGATCAGCCCCAGCATTTT
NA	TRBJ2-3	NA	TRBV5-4	CASTVESTDTQYF	TGTGCCAGCACGGTCGAGAGCACAGATACGCAGTATTTT
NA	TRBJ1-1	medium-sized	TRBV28	CASSLLMNTEAFF	TGTGCCAGCAGTTTACTAATGAACACTGAAGCTTTCTTT
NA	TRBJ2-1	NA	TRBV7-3	CASSLTPSVGGEQFF	TGTGCCAGCAGCTTAACCCCATCGGTCGGGGGTGAGCAGTTCTTC
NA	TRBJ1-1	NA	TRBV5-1	CASSLEAGDWVEAFF	TGCGCCAGCAGCTTGGAGGCCGGGGATTGGGTTGAAGCTTTCTTT
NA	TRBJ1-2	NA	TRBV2	CASQRGGDGYTF	TGTGCCAGCCAACGAGGGGGTGATGGCTACACCTTC
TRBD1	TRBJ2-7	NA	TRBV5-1	CASSSGTVPYEQYF	TGCGCCAGCAGCTCCGGGACAGTTCCCTACGAGCAGTACTTC
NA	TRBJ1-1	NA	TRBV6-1	CASSEAWQGDTEAFF	TGTGCCAGCAGTGAAGCGTGGCAAGGGGACACTGAAGCTTTCTTT
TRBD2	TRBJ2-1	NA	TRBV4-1	CASSQSVSSGIYEQFF	TGCGCCAGCAGCCAAAGTGTTAGTAGCGGGATCTATGAGCAGTTCTTC
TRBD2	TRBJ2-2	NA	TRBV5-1	CASSFSAGANTGELFF	TGCGCCAGCAGCTTCTCAGCGGGGGCGAACACCGGGGAGCTGTTTTTT
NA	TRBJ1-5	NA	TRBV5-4	CASSADKNQPQHF	TGTGCCAGCAGCGCGGACAAGAATCAGCCCCAGCATTTT
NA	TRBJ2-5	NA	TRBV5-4	CASSLTGQQETQYF	TGTGCCAGCAGCTTGACAGGACAGCAAGAGACCCAGTACTTC
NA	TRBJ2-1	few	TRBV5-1	CASSGGGQDAAEQFF	TGCGCCAGCAGCGGGGGGGGACAGGATGCGGCCGAGCAGTTCTTC
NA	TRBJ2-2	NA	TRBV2	CASRLTDTTGELFF	TGTGCCAGCAGGCTGACAGATACCACCGGGGAGCTGTTTTTT
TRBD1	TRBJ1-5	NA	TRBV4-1	CASSQKTGGGRGNQPQHF	TGCGCCAGCAGCCAAAAAACAGGGGGAGGACGGGGCAATCAGCCCCAGCATTTT
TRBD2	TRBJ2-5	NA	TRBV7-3	CASSYDSGREQTQYF	TGTGCCAGCAGCTACGACAGCGGGAGGGAACAGACCCAGTACTTC
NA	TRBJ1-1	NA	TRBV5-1	CASSLRQAGGEAFF	TGCGCCAGCAGCTTGAGGCAGGCCGGAGGTGAAGCTTTCTTT
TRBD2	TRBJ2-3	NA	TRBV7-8	CASSLELAGGPLTDTQYF	TGTGCCAGCAGCTTAGAACTAGCGGGGGGGCCGTTAACAGATACGCAGTATTTT
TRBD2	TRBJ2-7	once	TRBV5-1	CASSLAILADGYEQYF	TGCGCCAGCAGCTTGGCCATACTAGCGGATGGGTACGAGCAGTACTTC